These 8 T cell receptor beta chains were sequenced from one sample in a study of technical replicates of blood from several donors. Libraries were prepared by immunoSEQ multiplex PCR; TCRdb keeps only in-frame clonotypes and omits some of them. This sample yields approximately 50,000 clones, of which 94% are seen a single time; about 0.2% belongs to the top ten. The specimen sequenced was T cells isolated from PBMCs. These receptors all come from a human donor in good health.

DNA for the CDR3: TGCGCCAGCAGCTCGGAAGCATGGGAGGACTATGGCTACACCTTC. Translation: CASSSEAWEDYGYTF. The chain carries TRBV5-1 and TRBJ1-2, with D unclear. Looked up from germline, CDR1 is SGHRS and CDR2 is YFSETQ. Trimming removed 3 bases at V and 3 bases at J, with 15 bases between. This CDR3 has 15 amino acids. Drawing the rest from reference TRBV5-1 and TRBJ1-2, the complete variable domain is KAGVTQTPRYLIKTRGQQVTLSCSPISGHRSVSWYQQTPGQGLQFLFEYFSETQRNKGNFPGRFSGRQFSNSRSEMNVSTLELGDSALYLCASSSEAWEDYGYTFGSGTRLTVV.

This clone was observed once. DNA for the CDR3: TGTGCCAGCAGTCGGGTCGGCAGGGTAGAGGATGGCTACACCTTC. It specifies CASSRVGRVEDGYTF. The gene calls are TRBV6-5 and TRBJ1-2; D is perhaps TRBD1 (5 bases). CDR3 length equals 15 residues. Germline CDR1 and CDR2: MNHEY and SVGAGI. Between the trimmed V and J ends, which lost 5 bases and 6 bases, there was a span of 19 bases.

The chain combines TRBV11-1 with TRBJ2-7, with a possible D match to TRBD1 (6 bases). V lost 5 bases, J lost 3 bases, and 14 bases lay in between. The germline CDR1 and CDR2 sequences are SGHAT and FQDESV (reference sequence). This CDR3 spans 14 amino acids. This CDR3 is CASSPQGDGYEQYF. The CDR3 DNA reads TGTGCCAGCAGCCCACAGGGTGACGGCTACGAGCAGTACTTC.

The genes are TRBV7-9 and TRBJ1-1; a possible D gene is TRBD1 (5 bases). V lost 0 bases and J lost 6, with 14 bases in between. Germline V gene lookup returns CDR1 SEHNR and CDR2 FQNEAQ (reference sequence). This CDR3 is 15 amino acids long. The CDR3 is CASSLAGAGVSEAFF. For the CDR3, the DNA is TGTGCCAGCAGCTTAGCCGGGGCGGGAGTTTCTGAAGCTTTCTTT. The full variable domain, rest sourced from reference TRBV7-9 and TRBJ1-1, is DTGVSQNPRHKITKRGQNVTFRCDPISEHNRLYWYRQTLGQGPEFLTYFQNEAQLEKSRLLSDRFSAERPKGSFSTLEIQRTEQGDSAMYLCASSLAGAGVSEAFFGQGTRLTVV.

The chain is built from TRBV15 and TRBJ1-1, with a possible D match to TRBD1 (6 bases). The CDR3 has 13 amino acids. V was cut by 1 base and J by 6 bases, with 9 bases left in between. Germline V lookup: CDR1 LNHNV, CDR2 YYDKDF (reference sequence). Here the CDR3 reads CATSRGPGAEAFF. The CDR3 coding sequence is TGTGCCACCAGCAGAGGACCAGGGGCTGAAGCTTTCTTT.

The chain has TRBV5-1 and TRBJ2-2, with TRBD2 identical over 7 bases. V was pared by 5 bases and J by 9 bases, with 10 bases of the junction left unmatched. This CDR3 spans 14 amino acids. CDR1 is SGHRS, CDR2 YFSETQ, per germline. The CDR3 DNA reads TGCGCCAGCAGTAATGGACTAGAGATGCGGGAGCTGTTTTTT. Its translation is CASSNGLEMRELFF.

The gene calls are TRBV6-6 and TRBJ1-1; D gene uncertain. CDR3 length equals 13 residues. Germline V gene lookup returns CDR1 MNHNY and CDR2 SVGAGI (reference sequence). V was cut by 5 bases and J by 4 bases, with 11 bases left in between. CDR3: CASSATEGTEAFF. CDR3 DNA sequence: TGTGCCAGCAGTGCAACAGAGGGCACTGAAGCTTTCTTT.

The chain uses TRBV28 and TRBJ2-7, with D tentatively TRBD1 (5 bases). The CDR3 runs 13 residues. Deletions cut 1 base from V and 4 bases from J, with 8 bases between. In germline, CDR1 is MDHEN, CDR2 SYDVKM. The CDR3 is CASSLLGPYEQYF. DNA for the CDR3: TGTGCCAGCAGTTTATTGGGGCCTTACGAGCAGTACTTC. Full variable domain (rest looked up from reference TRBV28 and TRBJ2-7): DVKVTQSSRYLVKRTGEKVFLECVQDMDHENMFWYRQDPGLGLRLIYFSYDVKMKEKGDIPEGYSVSREKKERFSLILESASTNQTSMYLCASSLLGPYEQYFGPGTRLTVT.